A selection of T cell receptor beta chains follows, all from one sample in a study of T-cell memory formation after mild COVID-19. TCRdb re-called the 5' RACE reads through MiXCR, storing one row per CDR3 protein. The sample holds around 250,000 distinct CDR3 sequences; over 8.5% are singletons and the top ten take 20% to 25%. The specimen was PBMCs or a T cell subset sorted from them (not recorded which). These receptors were collected from a young man who had mild COVID-19 (a few samples of this study predate the infection). Cell type and time point are not known. The CDR3 runs from the conserved cysteine through the conserved F or W. D genes are given only for firm matches. Not every row has a clone size; where given, it reads once, few, many or a size class.

.	TRBV5-1	TRBJ2-7	TRBD2	CASSLGLAGESEQYF	TGCGCCAGCAGCTTGGGACTAGCGGGGGAAAGCGAGCAGTACTTC
.	TRBV19	TRBJ1-5	.	CASTIRLGANQPQHF	TGTGCCAGTACCATCCGCTTGGGGGCAAATCAGCCCCAGCATTTT
.	TRBV5-1	TRBJ1-4	.	CASSFVGGGGEKLFF	TGCGCCAGCAGCTTCGTCGGGGGTGGCGGGGAAAAACTGTTTTTT
few	TRBV7-2	TRBJ2-5	TRBD1	CASSTIPGQPQETQYF	TGTGCCAGCAGCACCATCCCGGGACAGCCACAAGAGACCCAGTACTTC
many	TRBV7-2	TRBJ2-1	TRBD2	CASSLALAGHNEQFF	TGTGCCAGCAGCTTAGCGTTAGCGGGGCACAATGAGCAGTTCTTC
few	TRBV11-2	TRBJ2-1	.	CASSRGATSYNEQFF	TGTGCCAGCAGCCGCGGGGCAACCTCCTACAATGAGCAGTTCTTC
.	TRBV2	TRBJ2-1	TRBD1	CASSEPGAQGLSYNEQFF	TGTGCCAGCAGTGAACCCGGGGCACAGGGGCTCTCCTACAATGAGCAGTTCTTC
few	TRBV20-1	TRBJ1-1	TRBD1	CSANRGDTEAFF	TGCAGTGCTAACAGGGGTGACACTGAAGCTTTCTTT
few	TRBV5-1	TRBJ2-5	.	CASSLGSAGRRETQYF	TGCGCCAGCAGCTTGGGTTCTGCGGGGCGGAGGGAGACCCAGTACTTC
.	TRBV5-1	TRBJ2-3	.	CASSLVTGADTDTQYF	TGCGCCAGCAGCTTGGTGACTGGGGCCGACACAGATACGCAGTATTTT